A selection of T cell receptor beta chains follows, all from one sample in a study of Ad26.COV2.S vaccination and SARS-CoV-2 variants. The data were produced by immunoSEQ multiplex PCR, yet TCRdb's version contains in-frame clones alone and is incomplete. The sample carries approximately 400,000 clones, roughly 84% recorded once. Sequenced material: peripheral blood, taken in a trial of Ad26.COV2.S vaccine versus placebo. These receptor sequences come from a person aged 18-65 years who received the Ad26.COV2.S COVID-19 vaccine or a placebo. CDR3s include the opening cysteine and the closing phenylalanine or tryptophan. The order of the fields is J gene, clone size, D gene, V gene, CDR3 protein, CDR3 DNA. A D gene is named only where the DNA matches it firmly. Rows may omit the clone size; those that give it use once, few, many or a size class.

TRBJ2-1,-,-,TRBV24-1,CATSELGSYNEQFF,TGTGCCACCAGCGAGTTGGGGTCCTACAATGAGCAGTTCTTC
TRBJ2-7,-,TRBD1,TRBV2,CASNRQGGGYEQYF,TGTGCCAGCAATCGACAGGGGGGAGGGTACGAGCAGTACTTC
TRBJ2-5,-,TRBD2,TRBV7-9,CASSLSGGQETQYF,TGTGCCAGCAGCTTAAGCGGGGGTCAAGAGACCCAGTACTTC
TRBJ2-5,-,-,TRBV9,CASSVGRGGSYQETQYF,TGTGCCAGCAGCGTAGGAAGGGGGGGCTCGTACCAAGAGACCCAGTACTTC
TRBJ1-2,-,-,TRBV19,CASSMLGTNYGYTF,TGTGCCAGTAGTATGCTGGGGACTAACTATGGCTACACCTTC
TRBJ2-5,once,TRBD2,TRBV7-9,CASSPRVTSGAQETQYF,TGTGCCAGCAGCCCCCGGGTGACTAGCGGGGCCCAAGAGACCCAGTACTTC
TRBJ1-3,-,-,TRBV10-1,CASSEVRGAGNTIYF,TGCGCCAGCAGTGAAGTTCGAGGCGCTGGAAACACCATATATTTT
TRBJ2-5,-,TRBD1,TRBV5-8,CASSLQGARETQYF,TGTGCCAGCAGCTTGCAGGGGGCGCGGGAGACCCAGTACTTC
TRBJ2-2,-,-,TRBV12-3/TRBV12-4,CASSLGDTGELFF,TGTGCCAGCAGTCTAGGGGACACCGGGGAGCTGTTTTTT
TRBJ1-5,-,-,TRBV28,CASALGGTQPQHF,TGTGCCAGTGCATTGGGGGGCACACAGCCCCAGCATTTT
TRBJ1-1,once,TRBD1,TRBV19,CASKSTGFRTEAFF,TGTGCCAGTAAATCGACAGGGTTCCGCACTGAAGCTTTCTTT
TRBJ1-2,few,-,TRBV7-9,CASSLAAVGNYTF,TGTGCCAGCAGCTTGGCAGCAGTAGGTAACTACACCTTC
TRBJ1-1,-,-,TRBV6-5,CASSYAGNTEAFF,TGTGCCAGCAGTTACGCTGGGAACACTGAAGCTTTCTTT
TRBJ2-7,-,-,TRBV12-3/TRBV12-4,CASSPGPYEQYF,TGTGCCAGCAGTCCCGGACCCTACGAGCAGTACTTC
TRBJ2-2,-,-,TRBV11-2,CASRRRVGAQGTGELFF,TGTGCCAGCAGACGCCGGGTGGGGGCGCAGGGCACCGGGGAGCTGTTTTTT
TRBJ2-2,-,-,TRBV18,CASSPRDNAGELFF,TGTGCCAGCTCACCAAGGGACAATGCCGGGGAGCTGTTTTTT
TRBJ1-3,-,-,TRBV19,CASRTIGQNSGNTIYF,TGTGCCAGTAGAACGATTGGGCAGAACTCTGGAAACACCATATATTTT
TRBJ2-7,-,TRBD1,TRBV6-6,CASSYAGTAYEQYF,TGTGCCAGCAGTTACGCCGGGACAGCCTACGAGCAGTACTTC
TRBJ2-3,-,TRBD2,TRBV29-1,CSVQAWTSGVTSTDTQYF,TGCAGCGTTCAGGCATGGACTAGCGGGGTTACTAGCACAGATACGCAGTATTTT
TRBJ1-6,-,TRBD1,TRBV19,CASSSGQGNSPLHF,TGTGCCAGTAGTTCGGGACAGGGGAATTCACCCCTCCACTTT
TRBJ2-7,-,TRBD1,TRBV6-5,CASREGTGAYEQYF,TGTGCCAGCCGGGAGGGGACAGGGGCCTACGAGCAGTACTTC
TRBJ2-3,-,-,TRBV2,CASSLTDTQYF,TGTGCCAGCAGCCTTACAGATACGCAGTATTTT
TRBJ1-2,-,-,TRBV5-4,CASSLAAGPKGNGYTF,TGTGCCAGCAGCTTGGCGGCAGGCCCGAAGGGGAATGGCTACACCTTC
TRBJ2-7,-,-,TRBV14,CASSHAREQYF,TGTGCCAGCAGCCACGCGCGTGAGCAGTACTTC